These 23 T cell receptor beta chains share one sample of origin, sequenced in a study of graft-versus-host responses after intestinal transplantation. The method was immunoSEQ multiplex PCR; TCRdb's version includes in-frame clones alone and lacks a portion of them. The sample records 3,200 or so clones, more than 85% being singletons. Source: bone marrow, taken roughly 54 weeks after transplant. These receptors were collected from a human patient who received an intestinal transplant, so some T cells may come from the graft donor.

This chain joins TRBV4-2 and TRBJ2-7; the D gene is possibly TRBD2 (7 bases). Germline V gives CDR1 LGHNA, CDR2 YNFKEQ. This CDR3 has 15 residues. The V gene lost 0 bases and the J gene lost 0 bases, with 9 bases spanning the gap. The CDR3 nucleotides are TGTGCCAGCAGCCAAGACGGGGGGCCCTCCTACGAGCAGTACTTC. As protein: CASSQDGGPSYEQYF.

This clone showed up just a few times. The rearrangement uses TRBV6-4 and TRBJ2-3; D is perhaps TRBD2 (7 bases). Germline CDR1 MRHNA, CDR2 SNTAGT. V was pared by 2 bases and J by 2 bases, with 8 bases between. The CDR3 extends over 14 amino acids. CDR3 nucleotides: TGTGCCAGCAGTGACGGGGGGGCCACAGATACGCAGTATTTT. It encodes CASSDGGATDTQYF.

V is TRBV6-5 and J is TRBJ2-7; D possibly matches TRBD1 or TRBD2 (5 bases each). Trimming removed 4 bases from V and 3 bases from J, with 16 bases in between. The CDR3 length is 15 residues. Germline CDR1 MNHEY, CDR2 SVGAGI. In DNA, the CDR3 is TGTGCCAGCAGTTCCCGGGGCCTCGGGATCTACGAGCAGTACTTC. It yields the protein CASSSRGLGIYEQYF.

This rearrangement joins TRBV6-5 to TRBJ2-7; TRBD1 matches 7 bases. The CDR3 covers 14 residues. After removal of 2 bases from V and 0 bases from J, the junction contained 1 base not matched to a gene. Germline assignment: CDR1 MNHEY and CDR2 SVGAGI. The CDR3 is CASSYGTDSYEQYF. CDR3 nucleotides: TGTGCCAGCAGTTACGGGACAGACTCCTACGAGCAGTACTTC.

The chain employs TRBV11-2 and TRBJ1-5; D is possibly TRBD1 (5 bases). V lost 2 bases, J lost 7 bases, and 9 bases lay in between. CDR1 and CDR2 from the germline V gene are SGHAT and FQNNGV. The CDR3 is made up of 13 amino acids. CDR3 DNA sequence: TGTGCCAGCAGCTTACAGGGTGAGCAGCCCCAGCATTTT. Translation gives CASSLQGEQPQHF.

The rearrangement joins TRBV11-1 to TRBJ2-1; 8 bases align to TRBD2. The CDR3 consists of 17 residues. Germline V gives CDR1 SGHAT, CDR2 FQDESV (reference sequence). The V segment lost 1 base and the J segment 0 bases; nucleotides outside the gene matches: 5. For the CDR3, the DNA is TGTGCCAGCAGCTTAGAACTAGCGGTTAACTCCTACAATGAGCAGTTCTTC. The encoded protein is CASSLELAVNSYNEQFF.

This sequence joins TRBV14 and TRBJ1-1; unclear D gene. The V and J ends lost 2 bases and 0 bases respectively, with 28 bases between them. The germline CDR1 and CDR2 sequences are SGHDN and FVKESK. This CDR3 is built from 21 residues. CDR3 protein: CASSQPPVRETRFHLNTEAFF. Written as DNA, the CDR3 is TGTGCCAGCAGCCAACCCCCAGTAAGGGAGACACGCTTCCACCTGAACACTGAAGCTTTCTTT.

This chain connects TRBV27 to TRBJ2-5, with D uncertain. Trimming removed 1 base from V and 0 bases from J, with 6 bases in between. There are 14 residues in the CDR3. Germline V gene data show CDR1 as MNHEY and CDR2 as SMNVEV (reference sequence). In DNA form, the CDR3 reads TGTGCCAGCAGTTTATTTTCGGACCAAGAGACCCAGTACTTC. This sequence encodes CASSLFSDQETQYF.

This chain uses TRBV21-1 with TRBJ1-5; the table names TRBD1, a call not compared with the DNA. TRBV21-1 is a recognized pseudogene. This CDR3 has 18 residues. This CDR3 reads CASSKALWGQGVNQPQHF. CDR3 nucleotide sequence: TGTGCCAGCAGCAAAGCGCTTTGGGGACAGGGGGTCAATCAGCCCCAGCATTTT.

The chain is built from TRBV7-2 and TRBJ2-7; D is uncertain. CDR1 and CDR2 from the germline V gene are SGHTA and FQGNSA. Trimming stripped 5 bases from V and 4 bases from J, with 15 bases between. CDR3 length: 14 amino acids. The DNA for the CDR3 is TGTGCCAGCAGCCCTTTTCTCAGTTCGTACGAGCAGTACTTC. It is translated as CASSPFLSSYEQYF.

The V call is TRBV9, the J call TRBJ2-5, with 7 nucleotides matching TRBD1. This CDR3 is 14 amino acids long. Germline V gene data show CDR1 as SGDLS and CDR2 as YYNGEE. Trimming cost V 3 bases and J 6 bases; bases outside gene matches: 8. The CDR3 bases are TGTGCCAGCAGCGCACAGGGGAATGGGAAGACCCAGTACTTC. This translates into CASSAQGNGKTQYF.

The chain employs TRBV2 and TRBJ2-2; tentative D call: TRBD2 (5 bases). V lost 2 bases and J lost 5, with 12 bases in between. Germline values: CDR1 SNHLY, CDR2 FYNNEI. This CDR3 region has 15 residues. CDR3 amino acids: CASSEYLRETGELFF. The CDR3, as DNA: TGTGCCAGCAGTGAATACCTAAGGGAGACCGGGGAGCTGTTTTTT.

This clone came up once. The V call is TRBV7-2, the J call TRBJ2-5; D call uncertain. The assigned J gene may be wrong: the sequence end matches TRBJ2-7 better. This CDR3 spans 12 amino acids. CDR1 SGHTA and CDR2 FQGNSA come from the germline V gene. CDR3 nucleotide sequence: TGTGCCAGCAGCCCCGGCCCGTACGAGCAGTACTTC. It yields the protein CASSPGPYEQYF.

The chain employs TRBV7-2 and TRBJ2-3; D possibly corresponds to TRBD1 (5 bases). The V end was cut by 10 bases, the J end by 1 base, with 12 bases between. CDR1 is SGHTA, CDR2 FQGNSA, per germline. The CDR3 is 13 residues long. This CDR3 reads CATPTAGTDTQYF. CDR3 in DNA: TGTGCCACCCCGACAGCAGGCACAGATACGCAGTATTTT. Together with reference TRBV7-2 and TRBJ2-3, the CDR3 gives the full variable domain: GAGVSQSPSNKVTEKGKDVELRCDPISGHTALYWYRQSLGQGLEFLIYFQGNSAPDKSGLPSDRFSAERTGGSVSTLTIQRTQQEDSAVYLCATPTAGTDTQYFGPGTRLTVL.

This clone was observed a handful of times. This chain uses TRBV5-6 with TRBJ2-5, with 7 bases fitting TRBD1. The germline CDR1 and CDR2 sequences are SGHDT and YYEEEE. This CDR3 has 14 residues. After removal of 2 bases from V and 5 bases from J, the junction contained 6 bases not matched to a gene. The CDR3 DNA reads TGTGCCAGCAGCTTTTACAGGGGATGGGAGACCCAGTACTTC. Translating it yields CASSFYRGWETQYF.

There are a few counts of this clone. J is TRBJ2-6 and V is TRBV4-1; TRBD1 aligns across 7 bases. J lost 2 bases, V lost 5 bases, and 3 bases had no gene match. CDR3 length: 15 residues. The germline gives CDR1 MGHRA, CDR2 YSYEKL. The CDR3 spells CASSEGAPGANVLTF. In DNA, the CDR3 is TGCGCCAGCAGCGAGGGGGCCCCTGGGGCCAACGTCCTGACTTTC.

As DNA, the CDR3 is TGTGCCAGCACCGCCGGAGTGAGGACTGAAGCTTTCTTT. It is translated as CASTAGVRTEAFF. The V gene is TRBV6-5, the J gene TRBJ1-1; D call uncertain. This CDR3 contains 13 residues. Germline V lookup: CDR1 MNHEY, CDR2 SVGAGI. V gave up 7 bases and J gave up 5 bases, with 14 bases separating them.

The chain employs TRBV27 and TRBJ1-2; possibly TRBD1 for D (6 bases). The CDR3 spans 14 residues. CDR1 is MNHEY, CDR2 SMNVEV, per germline (reference sequence). Trimming removed 6 bases at V and 0 bases at J, with 11 bases between. The CDR3 nucleotides read TGTGCCAGCAGGTGTAACAGGGCTAACTATGGCTACACCTTC. The encoded protein is CASRCNRANYGYTF.

The chain is built from TRBV6-6 and TRBJ2-7, with D hard to call. This CDR3 contains 13 residues. Trimming left V 7 bases short and J 0 bases short, with 10 bases between. Germline V CDR1 and CDR2: MNHNY, SVGAGI (reference sequence). CDR3 in DNA: TGTGCCAGCACCCGAATTCCCTCCTACGAGCAGTACTTC. It specifies CASTRIPSYEQYF.

The V gene is TRBV9, the J gene TRBJ1-6, with TRBD1 as a possible D gene (5 bases). From germline, CDR1 is SGDLS and CDR2 YYNGEE. The CDR3 has 14 amino acids. V lost 3 bases and J 4 bases, leaving 8 bases between the germline ends. The CDR3 reads CASSEGPYNSPLHF. The CDR3 nucleotides are TGTGCCAGCAGCGAGGGACCGTATAATTCACCCCTCCACTTT.

The chain recombines TRBV2 with TRBJ2-7; D remains ambiguous. This CDR3 has 14 amino acids. V gave up 0 bases and J gave up 5 bases, with 11 bases separating them. CDR1 and CDR2 from the germline V gene are SNHLY and FYNNEI. The CDR3 coding sequence is TGTGCCAGCAGTGAAGCCCGTCTGGATCACGAGCAGTACTTC. It translates to CASSEARLDHEQYF.

V gene TRBV5-6 combines with J gene TRBJ1-1; no definite D call. CDR1 is SGHDT, CDR2 YYEEEE, per germline. The CDR3 sequence is 17 residues long. Trimming took off 2 bases at V and 5 bases at J, with 22 bases between the two ends. In DNA form, the CDR3 reads TGTGCCAGCAGCTTACTCCCCTTCAGTGGAGGGAGGACTGAAGCTTTCTTT. Residues: CASSLLPFSGGRTEAFF.

The table lists this clone with a count of one. This chain links TRBV29-1 with TRBJ2-7; maybe TRBD1 (6 bases). The CDR3 has 13 residues. Germline loops: CDR1 SQVTM, CDR2 ANQGSEA. The ends were cut back, 2 bases at V and 6 bases at J, with 14 bases in the middle. For the CDR3, the DNA is TGCAGCGTTGAAACAGGGTCCGGAAGCGAGCAGTACTTC. This sequence encodes CSVETGSGSEQYF.